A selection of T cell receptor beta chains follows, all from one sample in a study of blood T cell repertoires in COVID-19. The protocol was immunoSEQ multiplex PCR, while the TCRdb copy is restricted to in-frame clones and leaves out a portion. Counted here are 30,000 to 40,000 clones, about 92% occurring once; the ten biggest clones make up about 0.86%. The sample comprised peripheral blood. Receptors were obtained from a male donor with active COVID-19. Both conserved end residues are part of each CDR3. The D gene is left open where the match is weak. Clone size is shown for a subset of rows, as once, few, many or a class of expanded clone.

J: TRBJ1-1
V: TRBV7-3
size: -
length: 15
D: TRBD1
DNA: TGTGCCAGCAGCTTAGGACAGGGGTTGAGCACTGAAGCTTTCTTT
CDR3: CASSLGQGLSTEAFF

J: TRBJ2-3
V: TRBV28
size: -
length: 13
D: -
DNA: TGTGCCAGCAGTTTAGCCCCGCGGAATACGCAGTATTTT
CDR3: CASSLAPRNTQYF

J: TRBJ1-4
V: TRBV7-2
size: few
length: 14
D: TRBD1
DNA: TGTGCCACCAGGGGGGGAGGGGTCGGAGAAAAACTGTTTTTT
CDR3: CATRGGGVGEKLFF

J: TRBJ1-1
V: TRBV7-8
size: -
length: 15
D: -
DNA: TGTGCCAGCAGCCCGCAACAGTACATGAACACTGAAGCTTTCTTT
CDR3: CASSPQQYMNTEAFF

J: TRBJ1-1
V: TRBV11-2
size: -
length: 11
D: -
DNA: TGTGCCAGCAGCTTAGGGAGAGGAGCTTTCTTT
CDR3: CASSLGRGAFF

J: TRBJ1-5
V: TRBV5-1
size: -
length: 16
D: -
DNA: TGCGCCAGCAGCCTTGGGGCGGGGGGGACGTATCAGCCCCAGCATTTT
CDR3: CASSLGAGGTYQPQHF

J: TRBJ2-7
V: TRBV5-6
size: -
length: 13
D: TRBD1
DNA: TGTGCCAGCAGCCCGGGACAGGACTACGAGCAGTACTTC
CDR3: CASSPGQDYEQYF

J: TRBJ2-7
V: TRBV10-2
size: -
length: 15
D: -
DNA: TGCGCCAGCAGAGAAGATCCAGGGGTAGTCTACGAGCAGTACTTC
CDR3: CASREDPGVVYEQYF

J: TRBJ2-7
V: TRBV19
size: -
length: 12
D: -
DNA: TGTGCCAGTAGTGTTAGCTCCTACGAGCAGTACTTC
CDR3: CASSVSSYEQYF

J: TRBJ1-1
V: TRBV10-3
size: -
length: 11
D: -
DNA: TGTGCCATCAGTCATACAGGTGAAGCTTTCTTT
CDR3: CAISHTGEAFF

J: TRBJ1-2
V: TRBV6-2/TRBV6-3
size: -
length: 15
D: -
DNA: TGTGCCAGCAGTTACGCGGCCGGAGTGTTCGGAGGCTACACCTTC
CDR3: CASSYAAGVFGGYTF

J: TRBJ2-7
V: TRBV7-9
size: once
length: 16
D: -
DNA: TGTGCCAGCAGCACCACAAACAGGGCTGGGGACTACGAGCAGTACTTC
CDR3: CASSTTNRAGDYEQYF

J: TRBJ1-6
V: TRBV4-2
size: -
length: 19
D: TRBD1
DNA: TGTGCCAGCAGCCAAGGAGCGGACAGGATCCGGTCCTATAATTCACCCCTCCACTTT
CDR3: CASSQGADRIRSYNSPLHF

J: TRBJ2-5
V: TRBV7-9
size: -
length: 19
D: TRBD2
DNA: TGTGCCAGCAGCATCGCGCGATTCCCCGGCCGGGAGGGGACGGAGACCCAGTACTTC
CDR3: CASSIARFPGREGTETQYF

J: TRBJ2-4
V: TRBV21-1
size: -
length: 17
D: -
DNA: TGTGCCAGCAGCGGTTTCGACAGGGCTAAAGCCAAAAACATTCAGTACTTC
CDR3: CASSGFDRAKAKNIQYF

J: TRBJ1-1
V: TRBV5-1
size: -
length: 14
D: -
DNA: TGCGCCAGCAGCCTACCTGCGGGGGACAATGAAGCTTTCTTT
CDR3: CASSLPAGDNEAFF

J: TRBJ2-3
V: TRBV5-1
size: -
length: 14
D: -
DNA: TGCGCCAGCAGCGTTCCGGGGGGCACAGATACGCAGTATTTT
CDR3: CASSVPGGTDTQYF

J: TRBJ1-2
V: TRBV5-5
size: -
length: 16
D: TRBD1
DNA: TGTGCCAGCAGCCAGGGACAGGGGGCGTATAACTATGGCTACACCTTC
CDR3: CASSQGQGAYNYGYTF

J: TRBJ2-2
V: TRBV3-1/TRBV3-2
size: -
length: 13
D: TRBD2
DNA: TGTGCCAGCAGCCCACAGCGGGGCGGGGAGCTGTTTTTT
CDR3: CASSPQRGGELFF

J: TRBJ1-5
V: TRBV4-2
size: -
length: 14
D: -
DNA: TGTGCCAGCAGCCCGGGACAAGTTAATCAGCCCCAGCATTTT
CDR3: CASSPGQVNQPQHF

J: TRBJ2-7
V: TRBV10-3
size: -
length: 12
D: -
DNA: TGTGCCATCAGTTCACTATCCTACGAGCAGTACTTC
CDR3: CAISSLSYEQYF

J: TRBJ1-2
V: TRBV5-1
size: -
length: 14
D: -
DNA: TGCGCCAGCAGCTACAGGGTTCAAGGGTATGGCTACACCTTC
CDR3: CASSYRVQGYGYTF

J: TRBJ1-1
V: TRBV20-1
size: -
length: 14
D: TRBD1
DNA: TGCAGTGCTAGTAGGGTAGGGGGCAACACTGAAGCTTTCTTT
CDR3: CSASRVGGNTEAFF

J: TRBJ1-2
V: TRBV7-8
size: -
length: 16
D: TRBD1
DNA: TGTGCCAGCAGCTCTCAAGGACAGGGGTTTCGTTATGGCTACACCTTC
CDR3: CASSSQGQGFRYGYTF

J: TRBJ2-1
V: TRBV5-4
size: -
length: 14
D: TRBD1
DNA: TGTGCCAGCAGCTTGGCCGGGACAGGCAATGAGCAGTTCTTC
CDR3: CASSLAGTGNEQFF

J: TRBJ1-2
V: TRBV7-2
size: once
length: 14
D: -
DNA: TGTGCCAGCAGCTTAGCAGGCAGCGCATATGGCTACACCTTC
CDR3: CASSLAGSAYGYTF

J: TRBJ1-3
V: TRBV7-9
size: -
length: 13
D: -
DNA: TGTGCCAGCAGCTCCCCAGGGAGGAACACCATATATTTT
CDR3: CASSSPGRNTIYF

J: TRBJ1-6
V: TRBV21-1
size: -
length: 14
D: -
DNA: TGTGCCAGCAGCAAATTAGCGGAAAGTTCACCCCTCCACTTT
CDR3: CASSKLAESSPLHF

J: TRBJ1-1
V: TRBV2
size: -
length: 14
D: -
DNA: TGTGCCAGCAGAATGGACATCGGGAACACTGAAGCTTTCTTT
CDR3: CASRMDIGNTEAFF

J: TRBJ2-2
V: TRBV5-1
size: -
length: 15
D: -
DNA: TGCGCCAGCAGCTTGTCAGGGGCACTCACCGGGGAGCTGTTTTTT
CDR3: CASSLSGALTGELFF

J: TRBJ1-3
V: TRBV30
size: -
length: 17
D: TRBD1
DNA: TGTGCCTGGAGGGCAGGGGGCGCGCAGAGCGCTGGAAACACCATATATTTT
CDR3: CAWRAGGAQSAGNTIYF

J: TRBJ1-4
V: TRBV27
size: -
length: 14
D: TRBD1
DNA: TGTGCCAGCAGAAACCTCAGGGGGAATGAAAAACTGTTTTTT
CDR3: CASRNLRGNEKLFF

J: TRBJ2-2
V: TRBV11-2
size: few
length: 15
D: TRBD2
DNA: TGTGCCAGCAGCTTACTACGGGGGGTTATCGGGGAGCTGTTTTTT
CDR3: CASSLLRGVIGELFF

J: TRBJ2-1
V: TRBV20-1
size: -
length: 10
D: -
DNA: TGCAGTGCCCGCCTCAGGGAGCAGTTCTTC
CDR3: CSARLREQFF

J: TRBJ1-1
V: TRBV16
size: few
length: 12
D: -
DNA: TGTGCCAGCAGCCAATCAGACAAGAGAGCTTTCTTT
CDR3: CASSQSDKRAFF

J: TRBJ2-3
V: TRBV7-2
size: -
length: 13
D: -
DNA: TGTGCCAGCAGCTTGACGCTCGGGGATACGCAGTATTTT
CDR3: CASSLTLGDTQYF

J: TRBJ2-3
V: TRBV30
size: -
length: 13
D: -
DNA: TGTGCTCGAGAGATGCCCGGCACAGATACGCAGTATTTT
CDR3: CAREMPGTDTQYF

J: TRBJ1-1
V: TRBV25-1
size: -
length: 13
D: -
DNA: TGTGCCAGCAGCCCCGCAGGGGCCACTGAAGCTTTCTTT
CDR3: CASSPAGATEAFF

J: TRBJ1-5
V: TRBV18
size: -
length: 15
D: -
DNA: TGTGCCAGCTCACTGACACAGGATAGCAATCAGCCCCAGCATTTT
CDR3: CASSLTQDSNQPQHF

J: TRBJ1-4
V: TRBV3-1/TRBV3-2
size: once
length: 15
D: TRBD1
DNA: TGTGCCAGCAGCCTTGTGGGACAGGGACTACAAAAACTGTTTTTT
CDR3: CASSLVGQGLQKLFF

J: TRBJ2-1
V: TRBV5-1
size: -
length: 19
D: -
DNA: TGCGCCAGCAGCTTCGACCCGGACAGAGCTCCAAGCTCCTACAATGAGCAGTTCTTC
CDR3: CASSFDPDRAPSSYNEQFF

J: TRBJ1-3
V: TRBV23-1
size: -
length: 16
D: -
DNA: TGCGCCAGCAGTCAACGTTTTTGGGGCCCTGGAAACACCATATATTTT
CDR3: CASSQRFWGPGNTIYF

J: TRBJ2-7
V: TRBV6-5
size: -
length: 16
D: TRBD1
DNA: TGTGCCAGCAGTTACCGGACTCGGACAGGGCGGTACGAGCAGTACTTC
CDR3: CASSYRTRTGRYEQYF

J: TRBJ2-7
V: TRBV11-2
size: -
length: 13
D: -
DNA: TGTGCCAGCAGCCTCAGGGGAACCTACGAGCAGTACTTC
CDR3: CASSLRGTYEQYF

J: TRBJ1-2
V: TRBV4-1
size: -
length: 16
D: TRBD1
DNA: TGCGCCAGCAGCCAGGCCGGGACAGGATCTAACTATGGCTACACCTTC
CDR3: CASSQAGTGSNYGYTF

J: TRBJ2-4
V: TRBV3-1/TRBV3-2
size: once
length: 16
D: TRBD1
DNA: TGTGCCAGCAGCCCACAGGGGGCAGGAGCCAAAAACATTCAGTACTTC
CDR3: CASSPQGAGAKNIQYF

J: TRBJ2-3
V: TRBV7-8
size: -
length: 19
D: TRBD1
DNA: TGTGCCAGCAGCCGAGGCCTTCTTTGGGACAGGGGGAGCACAGATACGCAGTATTTT
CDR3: CASSRGLLWDRGSTDTQYF

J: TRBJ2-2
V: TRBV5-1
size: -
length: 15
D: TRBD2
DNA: TGCGCCAGCAGCGGACTAGCGGGGGGGCCCGGGGAGCTGTTTTTT
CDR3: CASSGLAGGPGELFF

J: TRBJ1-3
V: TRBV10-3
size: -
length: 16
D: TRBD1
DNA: TGTGCCATCAGTGAGGGATTACAGGGGTCTGGAAACACCATATATTTT
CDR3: CAISEGLQGSGNTIYF

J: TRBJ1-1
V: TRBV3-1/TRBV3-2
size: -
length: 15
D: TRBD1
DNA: TGTGCCAGCAGCCAAGGGACAGGGCGGAACACTGAAGCTTTCTTT
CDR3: CASSQGTGRNTEAFF

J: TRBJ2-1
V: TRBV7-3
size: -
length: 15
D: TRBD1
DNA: TGTGCCAGCAGCTCGGGACAGGGTGGATATAGGGAGCAGTTCTTC
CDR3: CASSSGQGGYREQFF

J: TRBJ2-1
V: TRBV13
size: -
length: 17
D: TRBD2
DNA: TGTGCCAGCAGCCTCCCGGGACTAGCGGGGGGGAAGGGTGAGCAGTTCTTC
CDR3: CASSLPGLAGGKGEQFF

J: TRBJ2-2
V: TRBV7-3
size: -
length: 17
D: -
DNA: TGTGCCAGCAGCTTATCCCCCCGGGACTCCTACACCGGGGAGCTGTTTTTT
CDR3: CASSLSPRDSYTGELFF